This entry lists 9 T cell receptor beta chains sequenced from one sample in a study of PD-1 blockade in classical Hodgkin lymphoma. Time point given: newly diagnosed, previously untreated cHL patient sample. The method was immunoSEQ multiplex PCR; TCRdb's version includes in-frame clones alone and lacks a portion of them. The data contain fewer than 20,000 clones, roughly four fifths of them singletons. Source material: peripheral blood mononuclear cells (PBMCs). These receptor sequences come from a human donor with classical Hodgkin lymphoma.

The rearrangement joins TRBV6-4 to TRBJ2-2; possibly TRBD1 for D (6 bases). Germline V gene lookup returns CDR1 MRHNA and CDR2 SNTAGT. V lost 0 bases and J 3 bases, leaving 8 bases between the germline ends. This CDR3 region has 15 residues. CDR3 residues: CASSDSGAHTGELFF. In DNA form, the CDR3 reads TGTGCCAGCAGTGACTCGGGGGCGCACACCGGGGAGCTGTTTTTT.

V and J are TRBV29-1 and TRBJ1-3; D call uncertain. Germline-derived CDR1 and CDR2 are SQVTM and ANQGSEA. The CDR3 is made up of 11 amino acids. Trimming took off 7 bases at V and 2 bases at J, with 6 bases between the two ends. CDR3 sequence (DNA): TGCAGCGGGCAGGCTGGAAACACCATATATTTT. It specifies CSGQAGNTIYF.

The chain couples TRBV29-1 to TRBJ2-5, with D possibly being TRBD1 (6 bases). V dropped 5 bases and J dropped 2 bases, with 15 bases sitting between them. The CDR3 is 14 residues long. The germline V gene encodes CDR1 SQVTM and CDR2 ANQGSEA. CDR3 protein: CSVKPGHTQETQYF. In nucleotides, the CDR3 is TGCAGCGTTAAACCGGGACACACTCAAGAGACCCAGTACTTC.

The chain employs TRBV27 and TRBJ2-7, with D tentatively TRBD2 (5 bases). Germline V lookup: CDR1 MNHEY, CDR2 SMNVEV (reference sequence). V lost 0 bases, J lost 2 bases, and 11 bases lay in between. This CDR3 contains 15 residues. The CDR3 spells CASSLSRTFPYEQYF. CDR3 sequence (DNA): TGTGCCAGCAGTTTATCGAGGACTTTCCCCTACGAGCAGTACTTC.

The chain employs TRBV7-9 and TRBJ1-5; TRBD1 matches 7 bases. V gave up 3 bases and J gave up 7 bases; unmatched junction bases: 3. CDR1 SEHNR and CDR2 FQNEAQ come from the germline V gene (reference sequence). This CDR3 region has 13 residues. CDR3 in DNA: TGTGCCAGCAGCTTCCAGGGGGACCAGCCCCAGCATTTT. It yields the protein CASSFQGDQPQHF.

A single count supports this clone. V and J are TRBV6-1 and TRBJ1-5; TRBD1 is a possible D gene (6 bases). This CDR3 region has 13 residues. The V and J ends lost 4 bases and 7 bases respectively, with 11 bases between them. The germline V gene has CDR1 MNHNS and CDR2 SASEGT. The CDR3 bases are TGTGCCAGCAGTGCGGGGGGCGGCCAGCCCCAGCATTTT. Translated: CASSAGGGQPQHF.

V gene TRBV2 combines with J gene TRBJ2-6, with D possibly matching TRBD2 (5 bases). CDR3 length: 16 amino acids. Germline CDR1 and CDR2: SNHLY and FYNNEI. Between the trimmed V and J ends, which lost 8 bases and 0 bases, there was a span of 14 bases. CDR3 region: CASALDFSSGANVLTF. CDR3 nucleotides: TGTGCCAGCGCCCTGGACTTCAGCTCTGGGGCCAACGTCCTGACTTTC. Combining the CDR3 with reference TRBV2 and TRBJ2-6 gives the whole variable domain EPEVTQTPSHQVTQMGQEVILRCVPISNHLYFYWYRQILGQKVEFLVSFYNNEISEKSEIFDDQFSVERPDGSNFTLKIRSTKLEDSAMYFCASALDFSSGANVLTFGAGSRLTVL.

The chain combines TRBV7-2 with TRBJ2-5; D is possibly TRBD2 (6 bases). Looked up from germline, CDR1 is SGHTA and CDR2 is FQGNSA. The CDR3 contains 17 residues. Deletions cut 2 bases from V and 4 bases from J, with 20 bases between. The CDR3: CASSLKSGAGIGETQYF. In DNA form, the CDR3 reads TGTGCCAGCAGCTTAAAGTCCGGGGCGGGAATCGGAGAGACCCAGTACTTC.

The chain uses TRBV7-9 and TRBJ1-1; tentative D call: TRBD1 (6 bases). Germline V CDR1 and CDR2: SEHNR, FQNEAQ (reference sequence). The V end was cut by 5 bases, the J end by 10 bases, with 14 bases between. CDR3 length: 12 residues. The CDR3 DNA sequence: TGTGCCAGCAGCCCGGCGGGGACATCAGCTTTCTTT. Protein sequence: CASSPAGTSAFF.